This TCR beta chain is drawn from a study of blood T cells in healthy people across ages. Overall study results and limits: Researchers deemed the diversity estimates from one million T cells underestimates. It was the long-lived donors that had more naive CD4+ cells and higher diversity than aged donors.

Germline V gives CDR1 LGHNA, CDR2 YSLEER. The V segment lost 0 bases and the J segment 3 bases; nucleotides outside the gene matches: 12. The CDR3 extends over 18 amino acids. Total RNA was isolated from each sample in quantities of at least 6 micrograms. With regard to this clonotype: Its antigen is not identified.

Primed by a sample-barcoded 5' primer and a J-beta primer mix, a second PCR proceeded for roughly 6 to 12 cycles. TCRdb re-called the 5' RACE reads with MiXCR, one entry per CDR3 protein. Among roughly 1,300,000 distinct CDR3 sequences listed, 59% were seen once. V is TRBV4-3 and J is TRBJ2-7, with 9 bases aligning to TRBD2. The clonotype comes from a young man in good health. Sequences were obtained from blood. CDR3 sequence: CASSQEVFSGGKNYEQYF. DNA for the CDR3: TGCGCCAGCAGCCAAGAAGTTTTTAGCGGGGGAAAGAACTACGAGCAGTACTTC.